The 20 T cell receptor beta chains below were found in one sample sequenced in a study of blood T cell repertoires in COVID-19. Repertoires were generated with immunoSEQ multiplex PCR, while TCRdb's copy carries only in-frame clones and drops some. The top ten clones hold over 9% of a sample with around 25,000 clones, around 91% of them seen once. Sample: peripheral blood. The receptors here all came from a man in his 70s with acute or convalescent COVID-19.

This chain uses TRBV21-1 with TRBJ2-7; TRBD2 was called by the table and not checked on the DNA. TRBV21-1 is a pseudogene segment. The CDR3 contains 14 residues. The DNA of the CDR3 is TGTGCCAGCAGCCGTCGGAGGGGGGGTTACGAGCAGTACTTC. Translation: CASSRRRGGYEQYF.

This rearrangement joins TRBV20-1 to TRBJ2-3; 11 bases align to TRBD2. V was clipped by 3 bases and J by 0 bases; unmatched bases: 8. The CDR3 is 17 residues long. Germline-derived CDR1 and CDR2 are DFQATT and SNEGSKA (reference sequence). The CDR3 nucleotides are TGCAGTGCTAGTATCCCGGGACTAGCGGCAAGCACAGATACGCAGTATTTT. Protein product: CSASIPGLAASTDTQYF.

The chain recombines TRBV27 with TRBJ2-5; D remains ambiguous. CDR3 length equals 16 residues. Per the germline V gene, CDR1 is MNHEY and CDR2 is SMNVEV (reference sequence). Trimming stripped 2 bases from V and 3 bases from J, with 16 bases between. Written as DNA, the CDR3 is TGTGCCAGCAGTTTAAGAGGTCTAGATAATGAAGAGACCCAGTACTTC. This codes for CASSLRGLDNEETQYF.

The chain employs TRBV6-6 and TRBJ1-5; D possibly corresponds to TRBD1 (5 bases). Germline CDR1 is MNHNY and CDR2 is SVGAGI (reference sequence). This CDR3 has 13 amino acids. V was cut by 8 bases and J by 6 bases, with 14 bases left in between. CDR3 nucleotides: TGTGCCAGCTTTCACCCGGGGGGTCAGCCCCAGCATTTT. Translating gives CASFHPGGQPQHF.

This chain uses TRBV19 with TRBJ2-5; 9 bases map to TRBD1. Looked up from germline, CDR1 is LNHDA and CDR2 is SQIVND (reference sequence). Germline trimming cut 8 bases from V and 6 bases from J; bases unmatched to any gene: 10. This CDR3 contains 14 residues. In DNA, the CDR3 is TGTGCCAGTGTGGGAGGACAGGGGAGCAAGACCCAGTACTTC. Protein: CASVGGQGSKTQYF.

This chain links TRBV4-2 with TRBJ1-6, with D tentatively TRBD1 (6 bases). V was cut by 6 bases and J by 8 bases, with 20 bases left in between. The germline CDR1 and CDR2 sequences are LGHNA and YNFKEQ. The CDR3 is 16 amino acids. The CDR3 is CASSPGRAGVDSPLHF. The CDR3, as DNA: TGTGCCAGCAGTCCAGGTCGAGCAGGGGTTGATTCACCCCTCCACTTT.

The chain recombines TRBV28 with TRBJ1-5; 9 nucleotides match TRBD1. The V and J ends lost 6 bases and 4 bases, in that order; junction bases with no gene match: 7. Germline loops: CDR1 MDHEN, CDR2 SYDVKM. The CDR3 spans 15 residues. The DNA of the CDR3 is TGTGCCAGCAGCGACGGACAGGGGATAAATCAGCCCCAGCATTTT. It specifies CASSDGQGINQPQHF.

The table lists this clone with a few counts. The chain links TRBV2 to TRBJ2-1, with TRBD2 matching 9 bases. V was clipped by 1 base and J by 7 bases; unmatched bases: 5. There are 15 residues in the CDR3. Germline values: CDR1 SNHLY, CDR2 FYNNEI. CDR3 coding DNA: TGTGCCAGCAGTGAAGGTGCGGGAGGGTGGAATGAGCAGTTCTTC. It specifies CASSEGAGGWNEQFF.

V usage is TRBV5-1 and J usage is TRBJ2-3, with D maybe TRBD1 (5 bases). The germline V gene encodes CDR1 SGHRS and CDR2 YFSETQ. The CDR3 is made up of 13 amino acids. V was pared by 3 bases and J by 6 bases, with 11 bases between. This CDR3 is CASSWGDGDTQYF. The CDR3 nucleotides are TGCGCCAGCAGCTGGGGCGATGGCGATACGCAGTATTTT. Full variable domain (remainder filled in from reference TRBV5-1 and TRBJ2-3): KAGVTQTPRYLIKTRGQQVTLSCSPISGHRSVSWYQQTPGQGLQFLFEYFSETQRNKGNFPGRFSGRQFSNSRSEMNVSTLELGDSALYLCASSWGDGDTQYFGPGTRLTVL.

This clone was picked up one time. The chain couples TRBV19 to TRBJ2-2, with 8 bases matching TRBD1. CDR1 and CDR2 (germline): LNHDA, SQIVND (reference sequence). The trim removed 1 base at V and 6 bases at J, leaving 7 bases unmatched. The CDR3 has 16 amino acids. DNA for the CDR3: TGTGCCAGTAGTATAGCTTCAGGGGGCATGGCCGGGGAGCTGTTTTTT. Amino acids: CASSIASGGMAGELFF.

The chain combines TRBV7-9 with TRBJ2-3; tentatively, D is TRBD1 (5 bases). CDR1 and CDR2 from the germline V gene are SEHNR and FQNEAQ (reference sequence). V gave up 3 bases and J gave up 2 bases, with 12 bases separating them. This CDR3 has 15 residues. The CDR3 loop is CASSLRLQDTDTQYF. The DNA of the CDR3 is TGTGCCAGCAGCTTGCGCTTACAGGACACAGATACGCAGTATTTT.

This clone was counted a few times. This sample also contains other DNA sequences that code for the same CDR3. The gene calls are TRBV12-3 or TRBV12-4 and TRBJ2-5; the D gene is possibly TRBD2 (5 bases). The V end lost 3 bases, the J end lost 1 base, and 6 bases lay between the germline ends. The CDR3 length is 13 residues. In nucleotides, the CDR3 is TGTGCCAGCAGTTTCGGACTCCAAGAGACCCAGTACTTC. It is translated as CASSFGLQETQYF.

The V and J genes are TRBV6-2 or TRBV6-3 and TRBJ2-5; 9 bases line up with TRBD1. The CDR3 sequence is 17 residues long. Per germline, CDR1 MNHEY and CDR2 SVGEGT. The ends lost 7 bases at V and 2 bases at J; junction bases unmatched: 14. The CDR3 loop is CASNPGQGKALQETQYF. Here the CDR3 DNA reads TGTGCCAGCAACCCCGGACAGGGGAAGGCCTTACAAGAGACCCAGTACTTC.

The chain carries TRBV5-4 and TRBJ2-7; 8 bases match TRBD2. Trimming took 0 bases from V and 4 from J; bases not matched to a gene: 6. CDR3 length: 15 residues. Germline lookup yields CDR1 SGHNT and CDR2 YYREEE (reference sequence). The CDR3 DNA sequence: TGTGCCAGCAGCTTGGGTCCGGGAGGGCCTTACGAGCAGTACTTC. It encodes CASSLGPGGPYEQYF.

J is TRBJ2-6 and V is TRBV18; D unresolved. Per the germline V gene, CDR1 is KGHSH and CDR2 is LQKENI. V lost 2 bases to trimming and J lost 0 bases, with 11 bases between them. This CDR3 has 17 amino acids. In nucleotides, the CDR3 is TGTGCCAGCTCACCAGGGCCCGCAAGCTCTGGGGCCAACGTCCTGACTTTC. Translation gives CASSPGPASSGANVLTF.

This clone was recorded only once. The V call is TRBV10-2, the J call TRBJ2-7, with a possible D match to TRBD2 (5 bases). The germline CDR1 and CDR2 sequences are WSHSY and SAAADI. Trimming removed 0 bases at V and 7 bases at J, with 10 bases between. This CDR3 is 13 amino acids long. CDR3 sequence: CASSESNWREQYF. The CDR3 region has the DNA TGCGCCAGCAGTGAGTCGAATTGGAGGGAGCAGTACTTC.

The chain is built from TRBV13 and TRBJ2-7; the match to TRBD2 covers 7 bases. Looked up from germline, CDR1 is PRHDT and CDR2 is FYEKMQ (reference sequence). Trimming removed 5 bases from V and 4 bases from J; junction bases left unmatched: 11. CDR3 size: 15 residues. The CDR3 coding sequence is TGTGCCAGCAGCCAAACCGGGACTACAATTTACGAGCAGTACTTC. Encoded protein: CASSQTGTTIYEQYF. Combining the CDR3 with reference TRBV13 and TRBJ2-7 gives the whole variable domain AAGVIQSPRHLIKEKRETATLKCYPIPRHDTVYWYQQGPGQDPQFLISFYEKMQSDKGSIPDRFSAQQFSDYHSELNMSSLELGDSALYFCASSQTGTTIYEQYFGPGTRLTVT.

This clone appeared once. V usage is TRBV9 and J usage is TRBJ2-7; 7 bases agree with TRBD2. The CDR3 contains 16 residues. The germline gives CDR1 SGDLS, CDR2 YYNGEE. V gave up 0 bases and J gave up 3 bases; unmatched junction bases: 9. DNA of the CDR3: TGTGCCAGCAGCGTAGGAGCGGGGCCCCTTTACTACGAGCAGTACTTC. Translating it yields CASSVGAGPLYYEQYF. Complete variable domain (other parts from reference TRBV9 and TRBJ2-7): DSGVTQTPKHLITATGQRVTLRCSPRSGDLSVYWYQQSLDQGLQFLIQYYNGEERAKGNILERFSAQQFPDLHSELNLSSLELGDSALYFCASSVGAGPLYYEQYFGPGTRLTVT.

The chain uses TRBV4-2 and TRBJ1-3, with 7 nucleotides matching TRBD1. Trimming at V came to 1 base and at J to 0 bases, leaving 9 bases not matched to a gene. The CDR3 runs 18 residues. Germline CDR1 LGHNA, CDR2 YNFKEQ. This CDR3 is CASSQVARGPSSGNTIYF. As DNA, the CDR3 is TGTGCCAGCAGCCAAGTAGCGAGGGGGCCGAGCTCTGGAAACACCATATATTTT.

The chain employs TRBV5-4 and TRBJ2-3; a weak D match, TRBD2 (6 bases). Looked up from germline, CDR1 is SGHNT and CDR2 is YYREEE (reference sequence). The CDR3 length is 15 residues. With 4 bases removed from V and 2 bases from J, the gap between germline ends came to 14 bases. The CDR3 loop reads CASSAKEGLTDTQYF. CDR3 in DNA: TGTGCCAGCAGCGCAAAGGAGGGCCTCACAGATACGCAGTATTTT.